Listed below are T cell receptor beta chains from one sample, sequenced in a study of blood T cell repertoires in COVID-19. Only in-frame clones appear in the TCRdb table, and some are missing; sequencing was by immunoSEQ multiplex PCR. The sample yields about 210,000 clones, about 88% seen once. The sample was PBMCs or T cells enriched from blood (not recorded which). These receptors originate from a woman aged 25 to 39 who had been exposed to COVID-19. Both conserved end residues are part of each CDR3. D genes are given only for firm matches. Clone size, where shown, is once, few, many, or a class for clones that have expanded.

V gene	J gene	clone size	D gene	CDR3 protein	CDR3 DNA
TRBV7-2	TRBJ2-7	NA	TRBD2	CASSLAGGAYEQYF	TGTGCCAGCAGCTTAGCGGGGGGGGCCTACGAGCAGTACTTC
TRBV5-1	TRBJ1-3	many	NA	CASSLEGSRLGNTIYF	TGCGCCAGCAGCCTAGAAGGATCCCGACTTGGAAACACCATATATTTT
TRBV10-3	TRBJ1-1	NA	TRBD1	CAIRQGVNTEAFF	TGTGCCATCAGACAGGGGGTGAACACTGAAGCTTTCTTT
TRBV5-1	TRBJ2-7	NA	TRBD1	CASSPVLTGGEQYF	TGCGCCAGCAGCCCCGTACTCACAGGGGGCGAGCAGTACTTC
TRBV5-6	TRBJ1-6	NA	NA	CASSLSVSNSPLHF	TGTGCCAGCAGCTTGAGCGTATCTAATTCACCCCTCCACTTT
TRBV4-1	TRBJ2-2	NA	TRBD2	CASSQDGLAGFSITGELFF	TGCGCCAGCAGCCAAGACGGGCTAGCGGGCTTCTCCATAACCGGGGAGCTGTTTTTT
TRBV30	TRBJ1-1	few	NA	CAWDAGGTEAFF	TGTGCCTGGGACGCCGGGGGGACTGAAGCTTTCTTT
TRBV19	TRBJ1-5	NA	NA	CASSTRGGAGNQPQHF	TGTGCCAGTAGTACCCGGGGCGGGGCTGGCAATCAGCCCCAGCATTTT
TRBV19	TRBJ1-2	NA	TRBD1	CASSIPSDRKIHGYTF	TGTGCCAGTAGTATACCCTCGGACAGGAAGATACATGGCTACACCTTC
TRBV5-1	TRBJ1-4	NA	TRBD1	CASSLAPSGQGKEKLFF	TGCGCCAGCAGCTTGGCCCCGTCAGGACAGGGGAAGGAAAAACTGTTTTTT
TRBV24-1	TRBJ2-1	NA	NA	CATSDTRTNAGNEQFF	TGTGCCACCAGTGATACCCGGACTAATGCGGGGAATGAGCAGTTCTTC
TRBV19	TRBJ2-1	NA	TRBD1	CASTETGLSYNEQFF	TGTGCCAGTACCGAGACAGGGCTCTCCTACAATGAGCAGTTCTTC
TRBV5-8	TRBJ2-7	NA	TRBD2	CASRLSGGAREQYF	TGTGCCAGCAGACTTAGCGGGGGGGCGAGAGAGCAGTACTTC
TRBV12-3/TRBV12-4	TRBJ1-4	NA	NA	CASRIQTNEKLFF	TGTGCCAGCAGGATACAGACGAATGAAAAACTGTTTTTT
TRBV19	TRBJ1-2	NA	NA	CASSIYTSYGYTF	TGTGCCAGTAGTATCTATACGTCCTATGGCTACACCTTC
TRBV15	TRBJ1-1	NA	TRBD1	CATSRDGPGTANTEAFF	TGTGCCACCAGCAGAGATGGGCCCGGGACAGCCAACACTGAAGCTTTCTTT
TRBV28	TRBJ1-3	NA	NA	CASSPAGSGNTIYF	TGTGCCAGCAGTCCAGCAGGCTCTGGAAACACCATATATTTT
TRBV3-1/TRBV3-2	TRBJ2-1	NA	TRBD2	CASSPFSGGEQFF	TGTGCCAGCAGCCCATTTAGCGGGGGGGAGCAGTTCTTC
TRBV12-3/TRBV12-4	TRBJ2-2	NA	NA	CASSFLSPGELFF	TGTGCCAGCAGTTTTTTAAGCCCCGGGGAGCTGTTTTTT
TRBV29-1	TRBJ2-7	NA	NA	CSVEDRAGTYEQYF	TGCAGCGTTGAAGATCGCGCGGGAACCTACGAGCAGTACTTC
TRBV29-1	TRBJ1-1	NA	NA	CSVGGLQGHTEAFF	TGCAGCGTGGGGGGGCTGCAGGGGCACACTGAAGCTTTCTTT
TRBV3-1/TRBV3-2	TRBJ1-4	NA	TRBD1	CASRGDSEKLFF	TGTGCCAGCAGGGGGGACAGTGAAAAACTGTTTTTT
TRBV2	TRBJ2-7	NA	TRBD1	CASSERTGGNYEQYF	TGTGCCAGCAGTGAAAGGACAGGGGGAAACTACGAGCAGTACTTC
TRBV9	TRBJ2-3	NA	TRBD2	CASSVRSSGGLGADTQYF	TGTGCCAGCAGCGTAAGGTCTAGCGGGGGACTCGGTGCAGATACGCAGTATTTT
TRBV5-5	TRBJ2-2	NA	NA	CASSPTRVRNPGELFF	TGTGCCAGCAGCCCCACTAGGGTTAGGAATCCCGGGGAGCTGTTTTTT
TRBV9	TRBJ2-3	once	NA	CASSAAGVSDTQYF	TGTGCCAGCAGCGCCGCGGGCGTCTCAGATACGCAGTATTTT
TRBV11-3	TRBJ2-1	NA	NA	CASSFRQGLAEQFF	TGTGCCAGCAGCTTCCGGCAGGGTCTGGCGGAGCAGTTCTTC
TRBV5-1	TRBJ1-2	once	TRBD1	CASSHTGTGNYGYTF	TGCGCCAGCAGCCATACCGGGACAGGGAACTATGGCTACACCTTC
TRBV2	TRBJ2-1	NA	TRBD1	CASISSGTGTYNEQFF	TGTGCCAGCATTAGTTCCGGGACAGGGACCTACAATGAGCAGTTCTTC
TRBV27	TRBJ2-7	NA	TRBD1	CASRTGGRAYEQYF	TGTGCCAGCAGGACAGGGGGTCGTGCCTACGAGCAGTACTTC
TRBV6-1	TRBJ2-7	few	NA	CASSEQGSSSYEQYF	TGTGCCAGCAGTGAACAGGGTTCCAGCTCCTACGAGCAGTACTTC
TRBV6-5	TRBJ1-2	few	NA	CASSPAGSYYGYTF	TGTGCCAGCAGCCCCGCGGGCAGCTACTATGGCTACACCTTC
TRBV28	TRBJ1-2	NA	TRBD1	CASRGQGGVYGYTF	TGTGCCAGCAGGGGACAGGGAGGGGTATATGGCTACACCTTC
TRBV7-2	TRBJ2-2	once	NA	CASSPRVSGELFF	TGTGCCAGCAGCCCCCGGGTCTCCGGGGAGCTGTTTTTT
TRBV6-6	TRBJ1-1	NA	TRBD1	CASSYMTGVNTEAFF	TGTGCCAGCAGTTACATGACAGGGGTGAACACTGAAGCTTTCTTT
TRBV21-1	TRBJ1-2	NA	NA	CASSPKCAGLDYGYTF	TGTGCCAGCAGCCCGAAATGTGCGGGTTTGGACTATGGCTACACCTTC
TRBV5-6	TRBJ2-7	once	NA	CASSLYRGYEQYF	TGTGCCAGCAGCTTGTATAGGGGCTACGAGCAGTACTTC
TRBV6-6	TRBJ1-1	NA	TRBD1	CASSYIQGALGSEAFF	TGTGCCAGCAGTTACATCCAGGGGGCGCTGGGATCTGAAGCTTTCTTT
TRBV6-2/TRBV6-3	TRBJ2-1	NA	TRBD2	CASSYLAWTSGGTYNEQFF	TGTGCCAGCAGTTACTTAGCCTGGACTAGCGGGGGGACTTACAATGAGCAGTTCTTC
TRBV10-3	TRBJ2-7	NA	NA	CAISQAGETYEQYF	TGTGCCATCAGCCAAGCAGGGGAAACCTACGAGCAGTACTTC
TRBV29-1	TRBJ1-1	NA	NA	CSADDRNTEAFF	TGCAGCGCCGATGACAGGAACACTGAAGCTTTCTTT
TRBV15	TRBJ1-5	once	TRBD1	CATSRGDRLQDQPQHF	TGTGCCACCAGCAGAGGGGACAGGCTTCAGGATCAGCCCCAGCATTTT
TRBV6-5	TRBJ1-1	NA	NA	CASRQGPEAFF	TGTGCCAGCAGACAGGGCCCTGAAGCTTTCTTT
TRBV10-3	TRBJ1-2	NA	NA	CAIRPRDEGYTF	TGTGCCATCCGCCCCAGGGATGAAGGCTACACCTTC
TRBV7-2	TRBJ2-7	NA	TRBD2	CASSRIAGVYEQYF	TGTGCCAGCAGCCGTATAGCGGGGGTATACGAGCAGTACTTC
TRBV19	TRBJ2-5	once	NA	CASSTPGPEWETQYF	TGTGCCAGTAGTACCCCCGGCCCGGAGTGGGAGACCCAGTACTTC
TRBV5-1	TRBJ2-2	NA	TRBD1	CASRSTGTATGELFF	TGCGCCAGCCGCTCAACCGGGACAGCCACCGGGGAGCTGTTTTTT
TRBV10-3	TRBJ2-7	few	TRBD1	CAIRPDRGRFNEQYF	TGTGCCATCAGACCGGACAGGGGGAGGTTTAACGAGCAGTACTTC
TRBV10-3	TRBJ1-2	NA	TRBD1	CAITGTGDYGYTF	TGTGCCATCACCGGGACAGGGGACTATGGCTACACCTTC
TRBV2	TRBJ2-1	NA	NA	CASSGPVERSYNEQFF	TGTGCCAGCAGTGGGCCTGTGGAGCGCTCCTACAATGAGCAGTTCTTC
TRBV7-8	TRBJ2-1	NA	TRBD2	CASSLLEGGYNEQFF	TGTGCCAGCAGCTTATTAGAGGGAGGGTACAATGAGCAGTTCTTC